The rows below give T cell receptor beta chains drawn from one sample of a study of identical twins. TCRdb used MiXCR to reprocess the 5' RACE reads, holding one entry per CDR3 protein. Altogether about 470,000 distinct CDR3 sequences are present, 20% to 30% being singletons, with the ten largest covering just under 3%. These data were also reused for a study on T cells expressing NK-cell markers.

Sequenced input: CD4+ T cells sorted from blood. These receptors came from a woman between 18 and 30 years old in good health. Each CDR3 is given with its conserved first and last residue. Each record gives: D gene, J gene, V gene, CDR3 length, clone size, CDR3 protein, CDR3 DNA. A D gene is named only where the DNA matches it firmly. Rows may omit the clone size; those that give it use once, few, many or a size class.

. TRBJ2-3 TRBV5-1 14 . CASSLGRITDTQYF TGCGCCAGCAGCTTGGGTCGAATAACAGATACGCAGTATTTT
TRBD1 TRBJ2-7 TRBV5-5 15 . CASRIPGTGSYEQYF TGTGCCAGCAGAATCCCCGGGACAGGGAGCTACGAGCAGTACTTC
. TRBJ1-1 TRBV9 11 . CASSLTGKAFF TGTGCCAGCAGCCTGACAGGAAAAGCTTTCTTT
TRBD2 TRBJ2-2 TRBV12-3/TRBV12-4 15 . CASSSPAGGTGELFF TGTGCCAGCAGCTCTCCAGCGGGAGGCACCGGGGAGCTGTTTTTT
TRBD1 TRBJ2-5 TRBV29-1 12 once CSDATGEETQYF TGCAGCGACGCGACAGGGGAAGAGACCCAGTACTTC
. TRBJ2-1 TRBV6-2/TRBV6-3 18 . CASSFVPDEPYSYNEQFF TGTGCCAGCAGTTTTGTACCAGACGAGCCTTACTCCTACAATGAGCAGTTCTTC
. TRBJ2-3 TRBV6-2/TRBV6-3 14 . CASKAPGLTDTQYF TGTGCCAGCAAAGCTCCGGGCCTAACAGATACGCAGTATTTT
. TRBJ2-1 TRBV7-9 14 . CAIRGAEGRGEQFF TGTGCCATTAGAGGAGCTGAAGGCCGTGGTGAGCAGTTCTTC
. TRBJ2-3 TRBV5-1 15 . CASSLATDNTDTQYF TGCGCCAGCAGCTTGGCCACAGACAACACAGATACGCAGTATTTT
. TRBJ1-1 TRBV12-3/TRBV12-4 14 few CASRSRWMNTEAFF TGTGCCAGCCGTAGCAGATGGATGAACACTGAAGCTTTCTTT
. TRBJ2-3 TRBV9 17 few CASSATDRGRGTDTQYF TGTGCCAGCAGCGCGACGGACCGTGGGAGAGGCACAGATACGCAGTATTTT
. TRBJ2-2 TRBV20-1 13 few CSARVPDTGELFF TGCAGTGCTAGAGTCCCTGACACCGGGGAGCTGTTTTTT
. TRBJ2-7 TRBV20-1 13 . CSASGRDPYEQYF TGCAGTGCTAGCGGCAGGGACCCCTACGAGCAGTACTTC
TRBD1 TRBJ2-4 TRBV5-1 13 few CASSKDRGDIQYF TGCGCCAGCAGTAAGGACAGGGGAGACATTCAGTACTTC
. TRBJ2-1 TRBV5-1 16 . CASSGGASANYNEQFF TGCGCCAGCAGCGGGGGGGCTAGCGCGAACTACAATGAGCAGTTCTTC
. TRBJ2-7 TRBV6-2/TRBV6-3 12 many CASSYRSYEQYF TGTGCCAGCAGTTACCGATCCTACGAGCAGTACTTC
. TRBJ2-3 TRBV5-1 12 . CASSSLVDTQYF TGCGCCAGCAGCTCTCTGGTAGATACGCAGTATTTT
TRBD2 TRBJ2-7 TRBV7-9 17 . CASESWTSGRASYEQYF TGTGCCAGCGAATCCTGGACTAGCGGGAGGGCCTCCTACGAGCAGTACTTC
TRBD2 TRBJ2-1 TRBV5-1 16 . CASSLGLAGGPQEQFF TGCGCCAGCAGCTTGGGACTAGCGGGAGGGCCGCAGGAGCAGTTCTTC
. TRBJ2-5 TRBV20-1 16 . CSARGQTTNTGETQYF TGCAGTGCTAGAGGACAGACGACCAACACCGGGGAGACCCAGTACTTC
TRBD1 TRBJ1-4 TRBV5-1 15 . CASSTEGQGPEKLFF TGCGCCAGCAGCACCGAGGGACAGGGACCTGAAAAACTGTTTTTT
TRBD2 TRBJ2-1 TRBV5-4 16 . CASSLSVAGSYNEQFF TGTGCCAGCAGCTTGAGCGTAGCGGGGAGCTACAATGAGCAGTTCTTC
TRBD1 TRBJ2-7 TRBV29-1 13 many CSVAGTGDHEQYF TGCAGCGTAGCCGGGACAGGGGACCACGAGCAGTACTTC
TRBD2 TRBJ2-1 TRBV20-1 15 few CSAPAGGRSYNEQFF TGCAGTGCTCCAGCGGGAGGAAGGTCCTACAATGAGCAGTTCTTC
. TRBJ2-1 TRBV3-1 15 . CASSPPRGEQGWQFF TGTGCCAGCAGCCCCCCCAGGGGTGAGCAGGGTTGGCAGTTCTTC
TRBD2 TRBJ2-7 TRBV3-1 16 few CASSQRGGAATGEQYF TGTGCCAGCAGCCAACGGGGGGGAGCGGCGACGGGCGAGCAGTACTTC
. TRBJ1-1 TRBV7-9 11 few CASSLSTQAFF TGTGCCAGCAGCTTGTCGACACAAGCTTTCTTT
. TRBJ2-2 TRBV20-1 11 . CSAKGFGELFF TGCAGTGCCAAGGGTTTCGGGGAGCTGTTTTTT
TRBD1 TRBJ1-6 TRBV20-1 13 . CSATRQGHSPLHF TGCAGTGCTACCCGACAGGGGCATTCACCCCTCCACTTT
TRBD1 TRBJ2-1 TRBV20-1 16 . CSARATNRGNYNEQFF TGCAGTGCTAGAGCTACGAACAGGGGGAACTACAATGAGCAGTTCTTC
TRBD1 TRBJ1-4 TRBV12-3/TRBV12-4 15 many CASSPPGQGNEKLFF TGTGCCAGCAGTCCCCCGGGACAGGGTAATGAAAAACTGTTTTTT
. TRBJ2-1 TRBV7-7 13 . CASSLEEGNEQFF TGTGCCAGCAGCTTAGAAGAGGGGAATGAGCAGTTCTTC
. TRBJ2-1 TRBV4-3 17 . CASSQDGPSLGGDEQFF TGCGCCAGCAGCCAAGATGGTCCTTCCCTGGGCGGCGATGAGCAGTTCTTC
. TRBJ2-3 TRBV29-1 13 . CTGSTLRPDTQYF TGCACCGGCAGCACCCTTCGCCCAGATACGCAGTATTTT
. TRBJ2-7 TRBV20-1 12 few CSARHTDPEQYF TGCAGTGCTAGACATACAGACCCCGAGCAGTACTTC
TRBD2 TRBJ2-7 TRBV5-1 15 . CASSLVAGVIYEQYF TGCGCCAGCAGCTTGGTAGCGGGAGTGATCTACGAGCAGTACTTC
TRBD2 TRBJ2-1 TRBV4-1 16 . CASSQEGRAAYNEQFF TGCGCCAGCAGCCAAGAGGGGAGGGCCGCCTACAATGAGCAGTTCTTC
. TRBJ2-4 TRBV2 16 . CASGQQGSSAKNIQYF TGTGCCAGCGGACAACAGGGCTCGTCAGCCAAAAACATTCAGTACTTC
TRBD2 TRBJ2-1 TRBV5-1 16 . CASRVSAGGPYNEQFF TGCGCCAGCAGAGTTAGCGCGGGAGGCCCCTACAATGAGCAGTTCTTC
. TRBJ2-1 TRBV24-1 13 . CATSDHIGGEQFF TGTGCCACCAGTGATCACATAGGCGGTGAGCAGTTCTTC
TRBD2 TRBJ2-5 TRBV12-3/TRBV12-4 16 . CASSFPTAGSVETQYF TGTGCCAGCAGTTTTCCTACAGCGGGGTCCGTAGAGACCCAGTACTTC
. TRBJ1-1 TRBV4-1 14 few CASSQVPRDTEAFF TGCGCCAGCAGCCAAGTCCCGAGGGATACTGAAGCTTTCTTT
. TRBJ2-7 TRBV5-1 12 many CASSSSTYEQYF TGCGCCAGCAGCTCAAGCACTTACGAGCAGTACTTC
TRBD1 TRBJ1-6 TRBV4-3 15 . CASSQLDRDSTPLHF TGCGCCAGCAGCCAGCTTGACAGGGACTCAACACCCCTCCACTTT